One sample yielded the 25 T cell receptor beta chains listed below, sequenced in a study of OX40 agonist ivuxolimab in advanced cancers. Clones were sequenced by immunoSEQ multiplex PCR, and TCRdb holds only the in-frame ones, with some missing. This repertoire shows 27,000 or so clones, approximately 86% found once; its top ten account for over 35%. Material: CD4+ or CD8+ T cells sorted from blood, obtained in a trial of the OX40 agonist ivuxolimab. The receptors come from an adult with an advanced solid tumor such as melanoma, head and neck, liver or kidney cancer.

DNA for the CDR3: TGTGCCAGCAGTGTTGGTGGGTCTAATGAAAAACTGTTTTTT. Amino acid sequence: CASSVGGSNEKLFF. The chain employs TRBV2 and TRBJ1-4; D not certain. The CDR3 covers 14 residues. Trimming removed 4 bases from V and 3 bases from J, with 9 bases in between. CDR1 SNHLY and CDR2 FYNNEI come from the germline V gene.

The chain has TRBV7-2 and TRBJ2-2; D is ambiguous. Germline V gene sequence: CDR1 SGHTA, CDR2 FQGNSA. CDR3 size: 13 residues. V lost 5 bases to trimming and J lost 8 bases, with 12 bases between them. The chain's CDR3 is CASSPLVLGELFF. DNA of the CDR3: TGTGCCAGCAGCCCCTTGGTTCTGGGGGAGCTGTTTTTT.

The rearrangement uses TRBV19 and TRBJ2-1, with a possible D match to TRBD2 (7 bases). Trimming took off 5 bases at V and 8 bases at J, with 25 bases between the two ends. The CDR3 sequence is 17 residues long. Germline values: CDR1 LNHDA, CDR2 SQIVND (reference sequence). The CDR3: CASSDISRGGPRDEQFF. In DNA form, the CDR3 reads TGTGCCAGTAGTGATATTTCCCGCGGGGGCCCCAGGGATGAGCAGTTCTTC.

The genes are TRBV4-1 and TRBJ2-3, with no clear D. V lost 1 base to trimming and J lost 9 bases, with 11 bases between them. In germline, CDR1 is MGHRA, CDR2 YSYEKL. The CDR3 has 13 residues. CDR3 loop: CASSQAGLGTQYF. The DNA for the CDR3 is TGCGCCAGCAGCCAAGCTGGGTTAGGGACGCAGTATTTT.

V and J are TRBV9 and TRBJ2-5; 7 bases fit TRBD1. The better agreement between TRBJ2-7 and the DNA end casts doubt on the J call. CDR3 size: 15 residues. Germline loops: CDR1 SGDLS, CDR2 YYNGEE. The DNA of the CDR3 is TGTGCCAGCAGCGTAGAGGGACAGAGCTCCTACGAGCAGTACTTC. Amino acid sequence: CASSVEGQSSYEQYF.

CDR3 region: CASSESTQGGLADTQYF. CDR3 DNA sequence: TGCGCCAGCAGTGAGTCGACACAGGGAGGGTTGGCAGATACGCAGTATTTT. The genes are TRBV10-2 and TRBJ2-3; D may be TRBD2 (7 bases). The V end was cut by 0 bases, the J end by 4 bases, with 17 bases between. The CDR3 is 17 amino acids. Germline CDR1 reads WSHSY; CDR2 reads SAAADI.

This chain uses TRBV27 with TRBJ2-1; TRBD2 aligns across 7 bases. This CDR3 is 13 amino acids long. Germline V gene sequence: CDR1 MNHEY, CDR2 SMNVEV (reference sequence). The trim removed 8 bases at V and 4 bases at J, leaving 5 bases unmatched. The CDR3 DNA reads as TGTGCCAGCGGGCGGGGGACGTACAATGAGCAGTTCTTC. Translating gives CASGRGTYNEQFF.

The chain employs TRBV2 and TRBJ2-1; D may be TRBD1 (5 bases). Trimming stripped 4 bases from V and 6 bases from J, with 13 bases between. This CDR3 has 14 residues. The germline CDR1 and CDR2 sequences are SNHLY and FYNNEI. CDR3 amino acids: CASSVRGSGNEQFF. Written as DNA, the CDR3 is TGTGCCAGCAGTGTTAGGGGCTCAGGCAATGAGCAGTTCTTC.

This chain connects TRBV29-1 to TRBJ2-2, with a possible D match to TRBD2 (6 bases). CDR3 size: 11 residues. CDR1 and CDR2 from the germline V gene are SQVTM and ANQGSEA. The V end was cut by 7 bases, the J end by 7 bases, with 10 bases between. The CDR3 loop reads CSARESGELFF. In nucleotides, the CDR3 is TGCAGCGCCCGGGAGAGCGGGGAGCTGTTTTTT.

The chain has TRBV7-9 and TRBJ2-1; 10 bases are a match to TRBD2. The J segment lost 5 bases and the V segment lost 2 bases, leaving 3 bases of the junction unmatched. The CDR3 sequence is 15 residues long. CDR1 and CDR2 (germline): SEHNR, FQNEAQ (reference sequence). The CDR3: CASSLIGLADNEQFF. CDR3 nucleotide sequence: TGTGCCAGCAGCTTAATCGGACTAGCGGACAATGAGCAGTTCTTC.

The chain combines TRBV27 with TRBJ1-3; 7 nucleotides align to TRBD1. The CDR3 totals 13 residues. The V gene end was trimmed by 2 bases and the J gene end by 8 bases; junction bases not matched to a gene: 3. Per the germline V gene, CDR1 is MNHEY and CDR2 is SMNVEV (reference sequence). The CDR3 DNA reads as TGTGCCAGCAGTTTAAGACAGGGTTACACCATATATTTT. Amino acid sequence: CASSLRQGYTIYF.

With respect to this clone: Other DNA sequences in the same sample also yield this CDR3. V is TRBV6-5 and J is TRBJ2-7; D is possibly TRBD2 (7 bases). V shed 2 bases and J shed 4 bases, with 12 bases lying between them. Germline-derived CDR1 and CDR2 are MNHEY and SVGAGI. The CDR3 runs 14 residues. In DNA form, the CDR3 reads TGTGCCAGCAGTTACGGAGGGGGAGGGTACGAGCAGTACTTC. It yields the protein CASSYGGGGYEQYF.

V and J are TRBV4-1 and TRBJ2-7, with no clear D. There are 13 residues in the CDR3. With 2 bases removed from V and 0 bases from J, the gap between germline ends came to 5 bases. The V gene's germline CDR1 is MGHRA and CDR2 YSYEKL. The CDR3 here is CASSQHTSYEQYF. CDR3 coding DNA: TGCGCCAGCAGCCAACACACCTCCTACGAGCAGTACTTC.

The rearrangement uses TRBV19 and TRBJ1-1, with D unresolved. The CDR3 is made up of 14 amino acids. The ends were cut back, 2 bases at V and 6 bases at J, with 13 bases in the middle. Germline V gene sequence: CDR1 LNHDA, CDR2 SQIVND (reference sequence). CDR3 protein: CASSIPGAASEAFF. CDR3 DNA sequence: TGTGCCAGTAGTATACCAGGAGCGGCGTCTGAAGCTTTCTTT.

This sequence joins TRBV29-1 and TRBJ2-7, with 10 bases aligning to TRBD2. The ends lost 4 bases at V and 3 bases at J; junction bases unmatched: 6. The CDR3 is 14 residues long. Germline V gives CDR1 SQVTM, CDR2 ANQGSEA. The CDR3 DNA reads as TGCAGCGTTGTGGCTAGCGGGGGTAACTACGAGCAGTACTTC. It translates to CSVVASGGNYEQYF.

By share, this clone counts as medium-sized. The genes are TRBV11-2 and TRBJ1-1; 8 nucleotides align to TRBD1. This CDR3 is 16 amino acids long. CDR1 is SGHAT and CDR2 is FQNNGV in the germline V gene. Losses at the gene ends were 2 bases for V and 5 bases for J; bases not matched to a gene: 10. CDR3 nucleotides: TGTGCCAGCAGCTTACACCAGGGGGCCTATGGGACTGAAGCTTTCTTT. This gives the protein CASSLHQGAYGTEAFF.

The V gene is TRBV11-2, the J gene TRBJ2-7; TRBD1 might be the D (6 bases). The CDR3 length is 15 residues. CDR1 and CDR2 (germline): SGHAT, FQNNGV. Trimming cost V 4 bases and J 0 bases, with 13 bases left between them. CDR3: CASSSDRQFSYEQYF. The DNA of the CDR3 is TGTGCCAGCAGCTCCGACAGGCAGTTCTCCTACGAGCAGTACTTC.

The chain is built from TRBV9 and TRBJ2-6, with D unclear. The CDR3 loop spans 17 amino acids. Germline CDR1 is SGDLS and CDR2 is YYNGEE. Trimming took 4 bases from V and 0 from J, leaving 14 bases between them. The CDR3 bases are TGTGCCAGCAGCTCCCGGGCTCTGGCCTCTGGGGCCAACGTCCTGACTTTC. This translates into CASSSRALASGANVLTF. The whole variable domain, remainder taken from reference TRBV9 and TRBJ2-6, is DSGVTQTPKHLITATGQRVTLRCSPRSGDLSVYWYQQSLDQGLQFLIQYYNGEERAKGNILERFSAQQFPDLHSELNLSSLELGDSALYFCASSSRALASGANVLTFGAGSRLTVL.

This rearrangement joins TRBV5-1 to TRBJ2-5; D not resolved. Germline-derived CDR1 and CDR2 are SGHRS and YFSETQ. Trimming removed 0 bases from V and 5 bases from J, with 8 bases in between. The CDR3 consists of 13 residues. As DNA, the CDR3 is TGCGCCAGCAGCTTGGATCCCACGGAGACCCAGTACTTC. Its protein product is CASSLDPTETQYF.

V and J are TRBV6-4 and TRBJ2-6, with D unclear. Germline V gives CDR1 MRHNA, CDR2 SNTAGT. Trimming removed 2 bases from V and 6 bases from J, with 8 bases in between. CDR3 length equals 14 residues. This chain's CDR3 is CASSDRVEANVLTF. CDR3 DNA: TGTGCCAGCAGTGACAGGGTGGAGGCCAACGTCCTGACTTTC.

The rearrangement joins TRBV7-3 to TRBJ1-5, with D perhaps matching TRBD1 (5 bases). Germline-derived CDR1 and CDR2 are SGHTA and FQGTGA. The CDR3 consists of 12 residues. V lost 5 bases and J lost 9, with 11 bases in between. The CDR3, as DNA: TGTGCCAGCAGCGGGGGATTTTGGCCCCAGCATTTT. Translation: CASSGGFWPQHF.

This clone was picked up one time. The chain joins TRBV19 to TRBJ2-7; 14 bases fit TRBD2. The CDR3 length is 15 residues. V lost 4 bases, J lost 4 bases, and 3 bases stayed unmatched. CDR1 LNHDA and CDR2 SQIVND come from the germline V gene (reference sequence). In nucleotides, the CDR3 is TGTGCCAGTAGTAGCGGGACTAGCGGGAGTTACGAGCAGTACTTC. Translating it yields CASSSGTSGSYEQYF.

The chain recombines TRBV4-1 with TRBJ1-2; 12 bases are a match to TRBD1. Germline CDR1 MGHRA, CDR2 YSYEKL. This CDR3 spans 18 amino acids. J was trimmed by 7 bases and V by 0 bases; bases with no gene match: 12. The CDR3 here is CASSQDGDRGLLQRGYTF. The CDR3 region has the DNA TGCGCCAGCAGCCAAGATGGGGACAGGGGGCTTCTTCAGCGTGGCTACACCTTC.

CDR3 sequence: CASSQGPTSNTEAFF. In DNA form, the CDR3 reads TGCGCCAGCAGTCAAGGGCCCACGAGTAACACTGAAGCTTTCTTT. The chain is built from TRBV5-1 and TRBJ1-1, with D hard to call. With 5 bases removed from V and 2 bases from J, the gap between germline ends came to 16 bases. The CDR3 totals 15 residues. The germline gives CDR1 SGHRS, CDR2 YFSETQ.

The rearrangement links TRBV5-1 to TRBJ2-7; no definite D call. V was cut by 0 bases and J by 3 bases, with 10 bases left in between. This CDR3 comprises 14 residues. Germline V gene lookup returns CDR1 SGHRS and CDR2 YFSETQ. CDR3 residues: CASSLEGILYEQYF. CDR3 bases: TGCGCCAGCAGCTTGGAAGGGATCCTCTACGAGCAGTACTTC.